These T cell receptor beta chains were read from a single sample in a study of cytomegalovirus exposure and HLA in healthy donors. Method: immunoSEQ multiplex PCR; TCRdb's copy keeps in-frame clones and lacks some. The table has over 100,000 clones, more than 75% seen once. Specimen: PBMCs. The receptor source for this set is a female donor in good health and CMV-seronegative. The CDR3 runs from the conserved cysteine through the conserved F or W. The order of the fields is D gene, clone size, J gene, V gene, CDR3 DNA, CDR3 protein. The D gene is left open where the match is weak. Where a row states a size, it is once, few, many or the class of an expanded clone; other rows omit it.

D: TRBD1
size: few
J: TRBJ2-5
V: TRBV13
DNA: TGTGCCAGCAGCATCGGGACAGGGGATGCCCAAGAGACCCAGTACTTC
CDR3: CASSIGTGDAQETQYF

D: TRBD1
size: .
J: TRBJ2-6
V: TRBV9
DNA: TGTGCCAGCAGCAATACAGGGGACCCTGGGGCCAACGTCCTGACTTTC
CDR3: CASSNTGDPGANVLTF

D: .
size: few
J: TRBJ1-3
V: TRBV6-5
DNA: TGTGCCAGCAAGACCCGGGTTGGAAACACCATATATTTT
CDR3: CASKTRVGNTIYF

D: .
size: .
J: TRBJ2-3
V: TRBV14
DNA: TGTGCCAGCAGCCAGGGGATAATGGGGACAACGCAGTATTTT
CDR3: CASSQGIMGTTQYF

D: .
size: .
J: TRBJ2-1
V: TRBV28
DNA: TGTGCCAGCAGTCCCAGGGTAAATGAGCAGTTCTTC
CDR3: CASSPRVNEQFF

D: .
size: .
J: TRBJ2-3
V: TRBV5-6
DNA: TGTGCCAGCAGCTTGGAATTTAGATACACAGATACGCAGTATTTT
CDR3: CASSLEFRYTDTQYF

D: .
size: .
J: TRBJ2-7
V: TRBV4-1
DNA: TGCGCCAGCAGCCAAGATACCGCGGTCGAGCAGTACTTC
CDR3: CASSQDTAVEQYF

D: TRBD1
size: few
J: TRBJ2-7
V: TRBV5-5
DNA: TGTGCCAGCAGCTTGACAGGGGGAGATATCTACGAGCAGTACTTC
CDR3: CASSLTGGDIYEQYF

D: .
size: few
J: TRBJ1-5
V: TRBV6-6
DNA: TGTGCCAGCAGTGCCACAGGCGCGAGCAATCAGCCCCAGCATTTT
CDR3: CASSATGASNQPQHF

D: TRBD2
size: .
J: TRBJ2-5
V: TRBV13
DNA: TGTGCCAGCAGCTTTGGGACTAACGGGCGTGGCCAAGAGACCCAGTACTTC
CDR3: CASSFGTNGRGQETQYF

D: TRBD1
size: few
J: TRBJ2-7
V: TRBV25-1
DNA: TGTGCCAGCAGCGCGGATAGATCCGGGACAGGGGATCACGAGCAGTACTTC
CDR3: CASSADRSGTGDHEQYF

D: TRBD2
size: .
J: TRBJ2-1
V: TRBV18
DNA: TGTGCCAGCTCACCAACGCTAGCGGGAGACCATGAGCAGTTCTTC
CDR3: CASSPTLAGDHEQFF

D: .
size: .
J: TRBJ2-2
V: TRBV7-9
DNA: TGTGCCAGCAGCTTCTTAGACACCGGGGAGCTGTTTTTT
CDR3: CASSFLDTGELFF

D: TRBD2
size: .
J: TRBJ2-5
V: TRBV5-8
DNA: TGTGCCAGCAGCTTCGCGGGAGGGGTACAAGAGACCCAGTACTTC
CDR3: CASSFAGGVQETQYF

D: .
size: .
J: TRBJ2-3
V: TRBV6-5
DNA: TGTGCCAGCAGGGAGTTGGTATCTAGCACAGATACGCAGTATTTT
CDR3: CASRELVSSTDTQYF

D: .
size: .
J: TRBJ2-7
V: TRBV5-1
DNA: TGCGCCAGCAGCTTGGGTGGCCGATCCTACGAGCAGTACTTC
CDR3: CASSLGGRSYEQYF

D: TRBD1
size: .
J: TRBJ2-3
V: TRBV12-5
DNA: TGTGCTAGTGGCCTCGGGACAGGAGGCACAGATACGCAGTATTTT
CDR3: CASGLGTGGTDTQYF

D: .
size: .
J: TRBJ2-1
V: TRBV2
DNA: TGTGCCAGCCCTTTAGGCGGTTCGGGCAATGAGCAGTTCTTC
CDR3: CASPLGGSGNEQFF

D: TRBD1
size: .
J: TRBJ2-1
V: TRBV28
DNA: TGTGCCAGCAGTGACCCAACAGGGGGCTCCTACAATGAGCAGTTCTTC
CDR3: CASSDPTGGSYNEQFF

D: TRBD1
size: .
J: TRBJ1-2
V: TRBV6-1
DNA: TGTGCCAGCCCACGAATCCAGGGGGCTAACTATGGCTACACCTTC
CDR3: CASPRIQGANYGYTF

D: .
size: .
J: TRBJ1-2
V: TRBV27
DNA: TGTGCCAGCAGTTTCCAGGGGAGTCTTCCCTATGGCTACACCTTC
CDR3: CASSFQGSLPYGYTF

D: TRBD1
size: .
J: TRBJ2-7
V: TRBV28
DNA: TGTGCCAGCAGTTACGGACAGGACGAGCAGTACTTC
CDR3: CASSYGQDEQYF

D: TRBD2
size: .
J: TRBJ2-7
V: TRBV5-4
DNA: TGTGCCAGCAGCCAGGGACTAGCGCTTACCTACGAGCAGTACTTC
CDR3: CASSQGLALTYEQYF

D: TRBD2
size: .
J: TRBJ2-3
V: TRBV5-4
DNA: TGTGCCAGCAGCCGTCTGACTAGCTCGGGGACAGATACGCAGTATTTT
CDR3: CASSRLTSSGTDTQYF

D: .
size: .
J: TRBJ1-1
V: TRBV2
DNA: TGTGCCAGCAACACCAACACTGAAGCTTTCTTT
CDR3: CASNTNTEAFF

D: .
size: .
J: TRBJ1-1
V: TRBV4-3
DNA: TGCGCCAGCAGCCAAGTGTCCCCCCGAGCTGAAGCTTTCTTT
CDR3: CASSQVSPRAEAFF

D: TRBD1
size: .
J: TRBJ1-1
V: TRBV29-1
DNA: TGCAGCGTTGCAGGGGGCTTGAACACTGAAGCTTTCTTT
CDR3: CSVAGGLNTEAFF

D: .
size: once
J: TRBJ2-2
V: TRBV7-9
DNA: TGTGCCAGCAGCTTAACGGGGACCGGGGAGCTGTTTTTT
CDR3: CASSLTGTGELFF

D: TRBD1
size: .
J: TRBJ2-7
V: TRBV19
DNA: TGTGCCAGTAGACCCCGACCGGGACAGGGGGAAACCTACGAGCAGTACTTC
CDR3: CASRPRPGQGETYEQYF

D: .
size: .
J: TRBJ1-1
V: TRBV7-3
DNA: TGTGCCAGCAGCTTAACGGGGGGGCTTAACACTGAAGCTTTCTTT
CDR3: CASSLTGGLNTEAFF

D: .
size: .
J: TRBJ2-1
V: TRBV5-4
DNA: TGTGCCAGCAGCTCGGGGTATGAGCAGTTCTTC
CDR3: CASSSGYEQFF

D: TRBD1
size: few
J: TRBJ1-2
V: TRBV11-2
DNA: TGTGCCAGCACCTTACAGGGGACGAACTATGGCTACACCTTC
CDR3: CASTLQGTNYGYTF

D: .
size: .
J: TRBJ2-4
V: TRBV6-1
DNA: TGTGCCAGCAGTGATTACTTCGCAGCCAAAAACATTCAGTACTTC
CDR3: CASSDYFAAKNIQYF

D: TRBD1
size: few
J: TRBJ2-7
V: TRBV5-1
DNA: TGCGCCAGCAGCTTGGGTGACAGGGGGCGTGAGCAGTACTTC
CDR3: CASSLGDRGREQYF

D: .
size: .
J: TRBJ1-1
V: TRBV5-5
DNA: TGTGCCAGCAGCTTGCCGGGTGAAGCTTTCTTT
CDR3: CASSLPGEAFF

D: .
size: few
J: TRBJ2-7
V: TRBV29-1
DNA: TGCAGCGTTGAGGGGGGGCACTACGAGCAGTACTTC
CDR3: CSVEGGHYEQYF

D: TRBD2
size: .
J: TRBJ2-7
V: TRBV28
DNA: TGTGCCAGCACCCAAATAGCGGGAAACGAGCAGTACTTC
CDR3: CASTQIAGNEQYF

D: TRBD2
size: .
J: TRBJ2-1
V: TRBV11-2
DNA: TGTGCCAGCAGCTTTAGCGGGAGAGTATACAATGAGCAGTTCTTC
CDR3: CASSFSGRVYNEQFF

D: TRBD1
size: .
J: TRBJ1-3
V: TRBV7-2
DNA: TGTGCCAGCTCAGGGACAGGTTACTCTGGAAACACCATATATTTT
CDR3: CASSGTGYSGNTIYF

D: .
size: .
J: TRBJ2-7
V: TRBV25-1
DNA: TGTGCCAGCAGTGAAGGGGCTGGGCTTCGAGAGCAGTACTTC
CDR3: CASSEGAGLREQYF

D: TRBD1
size: .
J: TRBJ1-4
V: TRBV18
DNA: TGTGCCAGCTCACCACTGGGACAGGCTAACGAAAAACTGTTTTTT
CDR3: CASSPLGQANEKLFF

D: .
size: few
J: TRBJ2-1
V: TRBV15
DNA: TGTGCCACCAGCCGTAATAATGAGCAGTTCTTC
CDR3: CATSRNNEQFF

D: TRBD2
size: .
J: TRBJ2-1
V: TRBV10-1
DNA: TGCGCCAGCAGTGATCGAGGACTAGCGGGAGGGTTCTCCTACAATGAGCAGTTCTTC
CDR3: CASSDRGLAGGFSYNEQFF

D: TRBD1
size: .
J: TRBJ1-5
V: TRBV7-2
DNA: TGTGCCAGCAGCTCACAGGGGGCTGGCAATCAGCCCCAGCATTTT
CDR3: CASSSQGAGNQPQHF

D: TRBD1
size: .
J: TRBJ2-7
V: TRBV15
DNA: TGTGCCACCAGCAGAGGGACAGGGGGCTCCTACGAGCAGTACTTC
CDR3: CATSRGTGGSYEQYF

D: TRBD2
size: .
J: TRBJ2-7
V: TRBV7-9
DNA: TGTGCCAGCAGCAAAGGACTAGCGGGGTTTAGCTCCTACGAGCAGTACTTC
CDR3: CASSKGLAGFSSYEQYF

D: .
size: .
J: TRBJ2-5
V: TRBV6-5
DNA: TGTGCCAGCAGACCCTACCAATTACAAGAGACCCAGTACTTC
CDR3: CASRPYQLQETQYF

D: .
size: .
J: TRBJ2-1
V: TRBV13
DNA: TGTGCCAGCAGCCCCCCGCTGGAGTCCAATGAGCAGTTCTTC
CDR3: CASSPPLESNEQFF

D: .
size: .
J: TRBJ2-1
V: TRBV6-5
DNA: TGTGCCAGCAGCAGGGGAGTCTACAATGAGCAGTTCTTC
CDR3: CASSRGVYNEQFF

D: TRBD1
size: once
J: TRBJ1-1
V: TRBV9
DNA: TGTGCCAGCAGCGCACCGACAGGGGAGAACACTGAAGCTTTCTTT
CDR3: CASSAPTGENTEAFF

D: TRBD2
size: .
J: TRBJ2-7
V: TRBV6-5
DNA: TGTGCCAGCAGGACCGGGACTAGCGACTCCTACGAGCAGTACTTC
CDR3: CASRTGTSDSYEQYF

D: TRBD2
size: once
J: TRBJ2-7
V: TRBV19
DNA: TGTGCCAGTACCCCGAGCGGGAGCTACGAGCAGTACTTC
CDR3: CASTPSGSYEQYF

D: .
size: .
J: TRBJ2-1
V: TRBV29-1
DNA: TGCAGCGGTTCCAACGGACTAAGGGGTGAGCAGTTCTTC
CDR3: CSGSNGLRGEQFF

D: TRBD1
size: .
J: TRBJ2-7
V: TRBV7-3
DNA: TGTGCCAGCAGCTCACAGGGGTCCTACGAGCAGTACTTC
CDR3: CASSSQGSYEQYF

D: .
size: .
J: TRBJ2-5
V: TRBV9
DNA: TGTGCCAGCAGCGTGGAAAGGAGGGTGCACAGGGGCCGAATCCAAGAGACCCAGTACTTC
CDR3: CASSVERRVHRGRIQETQYF

D: .
size: .
J: TRBJ1-1
V: TRBV7-9
DNA: TGTTCCAGCAGCTTAGACGGGGGGACTGAAGCTTTCTTT
CDR3: CSSSLDGGTEAFF